Listed here is a single T cell receptor (beta chain). CDR3 size: 16 residues. The ends lost 0 bases at V and 2 bases at J; junction bases unmatched: 4. The germline CDR1 and CDR2 sequences are MNHEY and SVGAGI. This sample was included in a study of blood T cell repertoires in COVID-19. On the study more broadly: The study drew acute and convalescent COVID-19 samples from the United States, Italy and Spain. Sample material is recorded as cDNA or gDNA derived from T cells, B-cell-depleted T cells, or PBMCs.

Authors' data handling: For nucleated cells, counts were estimated from reference gene primer amplification. Only in-frame clones appear in the TCRdb table, and some are missing; sequencing was by immunoSEQ multiplex PCR. The DNA was the basis for D and trimming; V, J and clone size are from that table. The sample holds some 87,000 clones, roughly 79% seen once. The TCR originated in a human donor in a cohort sampled during active COVID-19. The sequenced sample was peripheral blood. The gene calls are TRBV6-5 and TRBJ2-1; TRBD2 matches 7 bases. CDR3 amino acids: CASSYSGGSTYNEQFF. As DNA, the CDR3 is TGTGCCAGCAGTTACTCGGGCGGGAGCACCTACAATGAGCAGTTCTTC.